The entry that follows covers one T cell receptor (beta chain) sequence. One end of the junction varies from germline; a read error may be responsible. A CD45RA+ naive subset and a CD45RA-negative memory subset were split from CD4+ cells. For every subset, genomic DNA was evenly distributed across several immunoSEQ plates. Profiling relied on immunoSEQ multiplex PCR, and the TCRdb table lists in-frame clones only, not all of them. The sample records approximately 340,000 clones, over 65% being singletons. The data originate from a study of shared clonotypes between healthy human individuals. The CDR3 is 9 residues long. The germline CDR1 and CDR2 sequences are MRHNA and SNTAGT.

The sequence came from a man aged 25-45 years in good health. The specimen sequenced was memory CD4+ T cells sorted from blood. Subset: CD45RA-negative fraction. The rearrangement joins TRBV6-4 to TRBJ2-7; no reliable D call. CDR3 nucleotide sequence: TGTGCCAGCAGTGACGTGCTCACCTTC. Its protein product is CASSDVLTF.